This T cell receptor beta chain was captured in a study of early T cells in non-severe SARS-CoV-2 infection. MiXCR, applied by TCRdb to the 5' RACE reads, yields one record per CDR3 protein. The top ten hold about 4.2% of the sample, which has about 50,000 distinct CDR3 sequences, roughly 8.2% seen once. The CDR3 is made up of 13 amino acids. The junction had 2 bases not matched to a gene; V was cut back by 5 bases and J by 1 base. The germline V gene encodes CDR1 DFQATT and CDR2 SNEGSKA (reference sequence). This clonotype has ten or more counts. The chain couples TRBV20-1 to TRBJ2-7, with 10 bases fitting TRBD2. Sequencing was done on a sample of whole blood. This TCR was recovered from an adult who was a healthcare worker with PCR-confirmed SARS-CoV-2 infection or an uninfected control (not recorded which). Written as DNA, the CDR3 is TGCAGTGCTTTTAGCGGGAGGTCCTACGAGCAGTACTTC. Protein: CSAFSGRSYEQYF.